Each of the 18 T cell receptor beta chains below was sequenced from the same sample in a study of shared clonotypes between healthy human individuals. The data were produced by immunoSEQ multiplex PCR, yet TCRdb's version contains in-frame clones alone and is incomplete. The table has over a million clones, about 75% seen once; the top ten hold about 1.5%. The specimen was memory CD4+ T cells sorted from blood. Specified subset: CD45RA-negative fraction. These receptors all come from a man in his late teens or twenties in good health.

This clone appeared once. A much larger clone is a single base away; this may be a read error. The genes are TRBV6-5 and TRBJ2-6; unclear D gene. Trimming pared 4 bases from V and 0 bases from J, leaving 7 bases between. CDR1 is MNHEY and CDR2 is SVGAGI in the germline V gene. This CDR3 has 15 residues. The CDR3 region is CASSSTDSGANVLTF. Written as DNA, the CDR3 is TGTGCCAGCAGTTCCACAGACTCTGGGGCCAACGTCCTGACTTTC.

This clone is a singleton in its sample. Here the CDR3 DNA reads TGCGCCAGCAGCACCCGACAGGCTAGCGGGAGCGCCGGCACAGATACGCAGTATTTT. It yields the protein CASSTRQASGSAGTDTQYF. The rearrangement links TRBV4-1 to TRBJ2-3; 10 nucleotides line up with TRBD2. The CDR3 consists of 19 residues. The germline CDR1 and CDR2 sequences are MGHRA and YSYEKL. V shed 5 bases and J 1 base; nucleotides not matched to a gene: 15.

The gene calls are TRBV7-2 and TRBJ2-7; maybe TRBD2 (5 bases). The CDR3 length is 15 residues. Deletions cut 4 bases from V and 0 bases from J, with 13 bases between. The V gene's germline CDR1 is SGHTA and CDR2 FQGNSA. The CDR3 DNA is TGTGCCAGCAGCTGGCGGGCGGATAGCTCCTACGAGCAGTACTTC. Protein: CASSWRADSSYEQYF.

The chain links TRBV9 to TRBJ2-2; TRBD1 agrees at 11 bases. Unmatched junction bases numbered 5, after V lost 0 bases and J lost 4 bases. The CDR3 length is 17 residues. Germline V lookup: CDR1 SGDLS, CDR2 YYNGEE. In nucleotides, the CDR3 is TGTGCCAGCAGCGTAGCCGGGACAGGGGGAAGCACCGGGGAGCTGTTTTTT. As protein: CASSVAGTGGSTGELFF.

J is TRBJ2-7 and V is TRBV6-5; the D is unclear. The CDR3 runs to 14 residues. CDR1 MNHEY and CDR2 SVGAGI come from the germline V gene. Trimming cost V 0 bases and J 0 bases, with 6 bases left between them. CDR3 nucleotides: TGTGCCAGCAGTTACTCGCGGCTCTCCTACGAGCAGTACTTC. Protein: CASSYSRLSYEQYF.

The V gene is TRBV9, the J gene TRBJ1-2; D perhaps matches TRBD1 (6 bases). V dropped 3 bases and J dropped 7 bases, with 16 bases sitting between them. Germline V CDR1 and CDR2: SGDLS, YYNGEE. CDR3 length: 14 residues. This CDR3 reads CASSELPEGGGYTF. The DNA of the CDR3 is TGTGCCAGCAGCGAATTACCCGAAGGGGGTGGCTACACCTTC.

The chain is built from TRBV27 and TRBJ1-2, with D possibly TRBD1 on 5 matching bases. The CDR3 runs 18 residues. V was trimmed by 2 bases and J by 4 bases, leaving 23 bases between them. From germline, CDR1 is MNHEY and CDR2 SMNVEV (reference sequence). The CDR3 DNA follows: TGTGCCAGCAGTTTAAGGTCCGAGGGTGTTCGGGGCGGCTATGGCTACACCTTC. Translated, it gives CASSLRSEGVRGGYGYTF.

CDR3 residues: CASSPRVGGTGNTIYF. CDR3 bases: TGTGCCAGCAGCCCACGGGTGGGGGGAACTGGAAACACCATATATTTT. The chain joins TRBV11-2 to TRBJ1-3; D perhaps matches TRBD1 (5 bases). The CDR3 is 16 amino acids. V shed 5 bases and J shed 2 bases, with 16 bases lying between them. CDR1 SGHAT and CDR2 FQNNGV come from the germline V gene.

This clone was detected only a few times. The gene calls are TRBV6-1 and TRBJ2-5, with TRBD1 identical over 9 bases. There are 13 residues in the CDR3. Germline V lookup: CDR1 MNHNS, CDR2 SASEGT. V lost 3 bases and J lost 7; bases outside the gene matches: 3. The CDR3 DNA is TGTGCCAGCAGTGAGGACAGGGGATGGACCCAGTACTTC. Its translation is CASSEDRGWTQYF.

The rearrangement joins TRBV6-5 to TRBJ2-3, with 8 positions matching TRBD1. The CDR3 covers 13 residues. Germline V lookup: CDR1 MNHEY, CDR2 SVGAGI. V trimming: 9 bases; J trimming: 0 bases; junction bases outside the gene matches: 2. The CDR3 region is CASQGASTDTQYF. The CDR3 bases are TGTGCCAGTCAGGGGGCCAGCACAGATACGCAGTATTTT.

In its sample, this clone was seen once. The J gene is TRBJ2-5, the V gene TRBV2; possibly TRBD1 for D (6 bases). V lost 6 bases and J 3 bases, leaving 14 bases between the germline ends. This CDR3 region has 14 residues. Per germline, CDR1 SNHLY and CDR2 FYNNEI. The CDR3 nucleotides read TGTGCCAGCAGGACCGGGACACCGAAAGAGACCCAGTACTTC. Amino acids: CASRTGTPKETQYF.

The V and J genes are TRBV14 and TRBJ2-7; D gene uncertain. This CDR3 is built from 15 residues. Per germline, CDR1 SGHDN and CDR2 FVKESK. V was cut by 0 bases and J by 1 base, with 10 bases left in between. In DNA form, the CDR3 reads TGTGCCAGCAGCCAAGAAAATTTCGGTTCCTACGAGCAGTACTTC. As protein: CASSQENFGSYEQYF. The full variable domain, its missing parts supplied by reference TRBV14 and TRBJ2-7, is EAGVTQFPSHSVIEKGQTVTLRCDPISGHDNLYWYRRVMGKEIKFLLHFVKESKQDESGMPNNRFLAERTGGTYSTLKVQPAELEDSGVYFCASSQENFGSYEQYFGPGTRLTVT.

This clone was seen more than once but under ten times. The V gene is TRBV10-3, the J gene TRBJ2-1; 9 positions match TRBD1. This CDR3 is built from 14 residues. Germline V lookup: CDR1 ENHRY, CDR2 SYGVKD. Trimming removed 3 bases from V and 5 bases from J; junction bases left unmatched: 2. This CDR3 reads CAISDWTGDNEQFF. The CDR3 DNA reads TGTGCCATCAGTGACTGGACAGGGGACAATGAGCAGTTCTTC.

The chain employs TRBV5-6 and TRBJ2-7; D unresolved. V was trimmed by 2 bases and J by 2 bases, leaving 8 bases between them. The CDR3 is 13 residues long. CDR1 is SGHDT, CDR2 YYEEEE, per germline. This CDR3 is CASSFVSTYEQYF. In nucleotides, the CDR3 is TGTGCCAGCAGCTTCGTCAGCACCTACGAGCAGTACTTC.

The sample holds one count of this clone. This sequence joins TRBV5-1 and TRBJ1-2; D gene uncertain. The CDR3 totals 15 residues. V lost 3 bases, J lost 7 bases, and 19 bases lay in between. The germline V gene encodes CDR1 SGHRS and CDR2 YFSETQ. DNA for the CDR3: TGCGCCAGCAGCTCGGTGGACCATCCCGCGCGTGGCTACACCTTC. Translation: CASSSVDHPARGYTF. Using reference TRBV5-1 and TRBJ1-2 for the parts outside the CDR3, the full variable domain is KAGVTQTPRYLIKTRGQQVTLSCSPISGHRSVSWYQQTPGQGLQFLFEYFSETQRNKGNFPGRFSGRQFSNSRSEMNVSTLELGDSALYLCASSSVDHPARGYTFGSGTRLTVV.

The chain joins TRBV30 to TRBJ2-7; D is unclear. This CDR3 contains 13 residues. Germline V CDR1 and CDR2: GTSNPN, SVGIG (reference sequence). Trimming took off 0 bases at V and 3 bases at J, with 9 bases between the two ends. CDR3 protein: CAWSVEARYEQYF. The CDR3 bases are TGTGCCTGGAGTGTAGAGGCCCGCTACGAGCAGTACTTC.

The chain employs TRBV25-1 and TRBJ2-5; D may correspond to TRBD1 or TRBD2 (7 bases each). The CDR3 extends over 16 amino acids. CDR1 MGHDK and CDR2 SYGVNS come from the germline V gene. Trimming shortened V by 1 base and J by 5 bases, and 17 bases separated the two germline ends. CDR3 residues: CASSEWLGQGGETQYF. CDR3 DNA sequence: TGTGCCAGCAGTGAATGGTTGGGGCAGGGGGGGGAGACCCAGTACTTC.

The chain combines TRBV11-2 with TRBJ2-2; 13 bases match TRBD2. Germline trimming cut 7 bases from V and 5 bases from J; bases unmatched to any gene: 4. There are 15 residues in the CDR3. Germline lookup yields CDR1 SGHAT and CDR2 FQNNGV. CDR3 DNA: TGTGCCAGCAACGGGGGACTAGCGGGGACCGGGGAGCTGTTTTTT. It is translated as CASNGGLAGTGELFF.